The sequence of this T cell receptor (beta chain) was determined in a study of CD8 T cells in Susac syndrome. Findings and limits, study-wide: The relatively small number of individuals in the TCR sequencing and HLA analysis was acknowledged by the study.

This clonotype was seen once. What it binds is not known. The T cells that were sequenced for TCR beta were CD8+ and CD4+ cells from blood. RNA totalling about 0.45 to 1 ug underwent reverse transcription with random hexamers. A multiplex approach, immunoSEQ multiplex PCR, amplified TCR beta CDR3 across 54 Vbeta and 13 Jbeta. From the immunoSEQ multiplex PCR reads, TCRdb called clonotypes with MiXCR, one entry per CDR3 protein. The sample comprises 330,000 or so distinct CDR3 sequences, approximately 90% of which are singletons, and approximately 0.2% rests with the top ten. The CDR3 is 13 residues long. Germline assignment: CDR1 SGHAT and CDR2 FQNNGV. Trimming cost V 3 bases and J 5 bases, with 10 bases left between them.

The V gene is TRBV11-2, the J gene TRBJ2-5; D may be TRBD1 (5 bases). The receptor was derived from a human donor with multiple sclerosis. Sequenced material: CD8+ T cells from PBMCs. CDR3 in DNA: TGTGCCAGCAGCTTCCAGGGCCATGAGACCCAGTACTTC. Protein sequence: CASSFQGHETQYF.